This TCR delta chain is drawn from a study of gamma-delta T cells after stem cell transplantation. Per germline, CDR1 GEAIGNYY and CDR2 EKD. The V gene end was trimmed by 3 bases and the J gene end by 3 bases; junction bases not matched to a gene: 11. The CDR3 length is 17 residues. This clone came up a few times. The protein that TCRdb holds for this DNA derives from a much larger clone and differs from the translated DNA at residue 7, which likely indicates a read error; the protein shown here is translated from the DNA. TCRdb reanalyzed the RT-PCR reads using CATT. Here the sample spans approximately 1,900 delta-chain clones, approximately 32% being singletons.

The V and J genes are TRDV2 and TRDJ1, with TRDD3 matching over 11 bases. Sequenced material: gamma-delta T cells. This clonotype was sampled from a human donor. It is not recorded whose cells these are; they may come from a transplant donor. CDR3 bases: TGTGCCTGTGACTCTCTCGCTGGGGGATACTGGGCCGATAAACTCATCTTT. Amino acid sequence: CACDSLAGGYWADKLIF.